This T cell receptor (beta chain) was retrieved from a study of blood T cell repertoires in COVID-19 (dated by TCRdb to the early 2020s). Turning to the overall study: Samples from collaborators originated in the United States, Italy and Spain and spanned both the acute and convalescent phases of COVID-19. Sample metadata almost always included a de-identified subject ID, COVID-19 status, age in years and sex. The material from the prospective study consisted of cDNA or gDNA derived from T cells, B-cell-depleted T cells, or PBMCs. Samples came from the ongoing ImmuneRACE study (first 160 participants) plus 1,254 subjects from 6 global collaborators. Subjects who had been exposed to COVID-19, were actively infected with it, or had recovered from it provided the deeply sampled blood TCRbeta repertoires that made up the dataset. The repertoires were made available in a free public database intended to serve as a resource for research on the immune response to SARS-CoV-2. HLA class I and class II types, where available, came from metadata supplied by the sample provider rather than from assay-based typing. Here is what the overall study found, with its caveats: Clinical and demographic metadata were provided uncurated, with the amount varying by source and participant.

TCRbeta CDR3 regions were amplified from genomic DNA using the immunoSEQ Assay, a bias-controlled multiplex PCR. The study's processing was this. The number of nucleated cells in each sample was estimated from the amplification of reference gene primers within the assay. To quantify the absolute abundance of each unique TCRbeta CDR3 rearrangement, sequence reads were collapsed and filtered. For each sample, productive Simpson clonality was calculated as the square root of Simpson's diversity index across productive rearrangements. TCRdb mirrors the immuneACCESS table, restricted to in-frame sequences. Some clones are absent from its copies; in checked studies, under half trace to an unresolved V gene, and the reason for the others is unknown. V and J calls and clone size come straight from that table; D and trimming were deduced from the DNA. This sample lists 73,000 or so clones; roughly 83% were detected once. Together, the top ten hold 5.5% to 7.5% of the sample.

Via the germline V gene, CDR1 is SGHTA and CDR2 FQGNSA. The V and J ends are trimmed by 1 base and 7 bases, leaving 5 bases between them. The CDR3 contains 12 residues, cysteine and phenylalanine counted. Kept here is only the CDR3 DNA, which spans 36 bases and is read in frame from base 1. A word on this clone: Its antigen is unknown. No base qualities exist here, and no much larger clone lies one base off it.

Whole blood was collected in K2EDTA tubes by collaborating institutions according to the institutions' own protocols. Collaborator samples were shipped for TCRbeta analysis as frozen whole blood, isolated PBMCs, or DNA extracted from either sample type. The source of this sequence is a woman aged 55 to 70 with acute or convalescent COVID-19. Recombination linked TRBV7-2 to TRBJ1-5, with the D gene not clear enough to name. The specimen sequenced was peripheral blood. CDR3 reads: CASSLDRQPQHF. The nucleotides read TGTGCCAGCAGCTTAGACCGGCAGCCCCAGCATTTT.